The rows below give T cell receptor beta chains drawn from one sample of a study of blood T cell repertoires in COVID-19. Profiling relied on immunoSEQ multiplex PCR, and the TCRdb table lists in-frame clones only, not all of them. The sample lists approximately 90,000 clones, more than 75% occurring once. The sample taken for sequencing was peripheral blood. These receptors all come from a woman of 80 years or more with acute or convalescent COVID-19. Both conserved end residues are part of each CDR3. The D gene is left open where the match is weak. Part of the rows lack a size; the others show once, few, many or a class for expanded clones.

J gene	V gene	clone size	D gene	CDR3 length	CDR3 DNA	CDR3 protein
TRBJ2-7	TRBV10-1	.	TRBD2	14	TGCGCCAGCAGCCGTAGCGGGGAGTTCGACGAGCAGTACTTC	CASSRSGEFDEQYF
TRBJ2-3	TRBV5-1	.	TRBD2	15	TGCGCCAGCAAAACTAGCGGGGGCGGCACAGATACGCAGTATTTT	CASKTSGGGTDTQYF
TRBJ2-1	TRBV7-9	.	TRBD2	14	TGTGCCAGCAGCTTAATGCTAGCGGGGGATGAGCAGTTCTTC	CASSLMLAGDEQFF
TRBJ2-1	TRBV4-2	once	.	16	TGTGCCAGCAGCCAAGTCGGGTCCAGCTCCTACAATGAGCAGTTCTTC	CASSQVGSSSYNEQFF
TRBJ1-1	TRBV5-1	.	TRBD1	16	TGCGCCAGCAGCTTGTCGACAGGGGGGGAGTACACTGAAGCTTTCTTT	CASSLSTGGEYTEAFF
TRBJ2-3	TRBV7-9	.	.	13	TGTGCCAGCAGCCAGGAACTCGAGGATACGCAGTATTTT	CASSQELEDTQYF
TRBJ2-1	TRBV7-8	.	.	15	TGTGCCAGCAGCTTAGCTAGCGGTGTCCCCAATGAGCAGTTCTTC	CASSLASGVPNEQFF
TRBJ2-3	TRBV24-1	.	TRBD2	19	TGTGCCACCAGTGATTTGCCCAGCGGGGGGTCTCCTAGCACAGATACGCAGTATTTT	CATSDLPSGGSPSTDTQYF
TRBJ2-1	TRBV30	.	TRBD2	15	TGTGCCTGGAGTCTGGCTAGCGGGAGCTATGCGGAGCAGTTCTTC	CAWSLASGSYAEQFF
TRBJ2-1	TRBV6-6	.	.	14	TGTGCCAGCGAACTAACCCCTACCTACAATGAGCAGTTCTTC	CASELTPTYNEQFF
TRBJ1-2	TRBV5-1	.	.	15	TGCGCCAGCAGCCCCCAGGGTGGAGATAACTATGGCTACACCTTC	CASSPQGGDNYGYTF
TRBJ2-7	TRBV6-5	once	TRBD1	14	TGTGCCAGCAGCCGGGACAGACTCTCCTACGAGCAGTACTTC	CASSRDRLSYEQYF
TRBJ2-5	TRBV19	.	.	13	TGTGCCAGTAGTATAGTCGAGGGAGAGACCCAGTACTTC	CASSIVEGETQYF
TRBJ2-7	TRBV29-1	.	TRBD1	14	TGCAGCGTCAATACTTTGGGGACAGGCTACGAGCAGTACTTC	CSVNTLGTGYEQYF
TRBJ1-4	TRBV6-1	.	.	14	TGTGCCAGCAGTGAGACAGGTCTTGGGGAAAAACTGTTTTTT	CASSETGLGEKLFF
TRBJ1-2	TRBV30	.	.	11	TGTGCCTGGAGTGCTTATAATGGCTACACCTTC	CAWSAYNGYTF
TRBJ2-1	TRBV21-1	.	.	18	TGTGCCAGCCCAAGGGGGTTTCAGGGGGTGAGCTCCTACAATGAGCAGTTCTTC	CASPRGFQGVSSYNEQFF
TRBJ2-2	TRBV5-1	.	TRBD2	14	TGCGCCAGCAGCTTGGGACTAGCCGCCGGGGAGCTGTTTTTT	CASSLGLAAGELFF
TRBJ2-3	TRBV15	.	TRBD1	15	TGTGCCACCAGCAGGACAGGGGAAGTACCAGATACGCAGTATTTT	CATSRTGEVPDTQYF
TRBJ2-1	TRBV2	.	TRBD2	16	TGTGCCAGCAGTGAAGCCCTCGGGGGGTGGTACAATGAGCAGTTCTTC	CASSEALGGWYNEQFF
TRBJ2-7	TRBV7-2	.	.	14	TGTGCCAGCAGCCCTTGGGACAACTCCTACGAGCAGTACTTC	CASSPWDNSYEQYF
TRBJ1-1	TRBV6-2/TRBV6-3	.	.	16	TGTGCCAGCAGTCCCCCTCGGAGGGGCATGAACACTGAAGCTTTCTTT	CASSPPRRGMNTEAFF
TRBJ2-2	TRBV19	.	TRBD2	18	TGTGCCAGTACCCCACCTCCGGGACTAGCGGGGGGGAACGGGGAGCTGTTTTTT	CASTPPPGLAGGNGELFF
TRBJ2-7	TRBV5-1	.	.	13	TGCGCCAGCAGCCCTCGACAGACCTACGAGCAGTACTTC	CASSPRQTYEQYF
TRBJ1-4	TRBV9	.	.	15	TGTGCCAGCAGCGTAGTCCCAGGGCCTAGTGAAAAACTGTTTTTT	CASSVVPGPSEKLFF
TRBJ1-3	TRBV7-2	.	TRBD1	14	TGTGCCAGCAGCTCAGGACAGGTTGGAAACACCATATATTTT	CASSSGQVGNTIYF
TRBJ1-5	TRBV27	.	TRBD1	15	TGTGCCAGCAGTTTAGAAGGGGGCCCTAATCAGCCCCAGCATTTT	CASSLEGGPNQPQHF
TRBJ1-1	TRBV7-2	.	.	15	TGTGCCAGCAGCTTAAGGAGGGTCCCCCTGGACGAAGCTTTCTTT	CASSLRRVPLDEAFF
TRBJ1-3	TRBV27	.	TRBD1	17	TGTGCCAGCAGTCCCGGGACAGGACTTATCTCTGGAAACACCATATATTTT	CASSPGTGLISGNTIYF
TRBJ1-5	TRBV6-2/TRBV6-3	.	.	12	TGTGCCAGCAGTTGGGGGCAGCCGGCCCAGCATTTT	CASSWGQPAQHF
TRBJ1-1	TRBV25-1	.	TRBD1	13	TGTGCCAGCAGTGAACAATCAGGGGGCGTTTCTTTCTTT	CASSEQSGGVSFF
TRBJ1-2	TRBV5-1	.	.	14	TGCGCCAGCAGCTTGGTATCGGGGGAGGATGGCTACACCTTC	CASSLVSGEDGYTF
TRBJ2-1	TRBV7-3	.	.	13	TGTGCCAGCAGCCAGACCCAGGCCAATGAGCAGTTCTTC	CASSQTQANEQFF
TRBJ2-7	TRBV12-2	once	.	17	TGTGCAAGTCGCTTAGGACTAGCGGGGGGTAGCTCCTACGAGCAGTACTTC	CASRLGLAGGSSYEQYF
TRBJ2-7	TRBV6-5	.	TRBD2	13	TGTGCCAGCGAACGAGCGGGAAGGTACGAGCAGTACTTC	CASERAGRYEQYF